This entry lists 17 T cell receptor beta chains sequenced from one sample in a study of blood T cell repertoires in COVID-19. TCRdb's copy holds only in-frame clones and misses some; the assay was immunoSEQ multiplex PCR. The table has tens of thousands of clones, about four fifths seen once. Sequenced: peripheral blood. All receptors derive from a woman aged 55-69 years with acute or convalescent COVID-19.

The chain links TRBV29-1 to TRBJ2-7; possible D gene TRBD2, 6 bases. The germline CDR1 and CDR2 sequences are SQVTM and ANQGSEA. The V gene lost 3 bases and the J gene lost 3 bases, with 9 bases spanning the gap. The length of the CDR3 is 12 residues. DNA of the CDR3: TGCAGCGTTGAGGGGAGGCTCTACGAGCAGTACTTC. It yields the protein CSVEGRLYEQYF.

This chain's CDR3 is CASSRQNTEAFF. DNA of the CDR3: TGTGCCAGCAGTCGACAGAACACTGAAGCTTTCTTT. The V and J genes are TRBV6-5 and TRBJ1-1, with D unclear. The germline V and J ends were trimmed by 5 bases and 1 base, with 5 bases remaining between them. This CDR3 spans 12 amino acids. The germline V gene encodes CDR1 MNHEY and CDR2 SVGAGI.

CDR3: CASSFAGGDTEAFF. The CDR3 nucleotides read TGTGCCAGCAGCTTTGCAGGGGGCGACACTGAAGCTTTCTTT. This chain uses TRBV7-3 with TRBJ1-1; 8 nucleotides match TRBD1. Germline loops: CDR1 SGHTA, CDR2 FQGTGA. The CDR3 sequence is 14 residues long. The trim removed 3 bases at V and 3 bases at J, leaving 3 bases unmatched.

This clone was detected only once. This chain joins TRBV2 and TRBJ2-1, with TRBD2 identical over 12 bases. There are 16 residues in the CDR3. V was pared by 4 bases and J by 12 bases, with 13 bases of the junction left unmatched. Germline CDR1 is SNHLY and CDR2 is FYNNEI. CDR3 sequence: CASSGWTSGVRGGQFF. In DNA, the CDR3 is TGTGCCAGCAGTGGTTGGACTAGCGGGGTTCGGGGCGGGCAGTTCTTC.

The chain carries TRBV27 and TRBJ2-2; no definite D call. V was trimmed by 2 bases and J by 3 bases, leaving 4 bases between them. This CDR3 is 13 amino acids long. Germline CDR1 is MNHEY and CDR2 is SMNVEV (reference sequence). The CDR3 reads CASSLRYTGELFF. The CDR3 DNA is TGTGCCAGCAGTTTACGGTACACCGGGGAGCTGTTTTTT.

The rearrangement joins TRBV7-9 to TRBJ1-5; no firm D call. V lost 4 bases and J lost 7, with 8 bases in between. Germline loops: CDR1 SEHNR, CDR2 FQNEAQ (reference sequence). The CDR3 has 12 residues. For the CDR3, the DNA is TGTGCCAGCAGCTCTATCGGGCAGCCCCAGCATTTT. Amino acids: CASSSIGQPQHF.

This clone was counted only a few times. The chain recombines TRBV12-3 or TRBV12-4 with TRBJ1-5, with a tentative D call TRBD1 (5 bases). V was trimmed by 4 bases and J by 4 bases, leaving 8 bases between them. The CDR3 consists of 13 residues. CDR3 region: CASSYTGNQPQHF. DNA of the CDR3: TGTGCCAGCAGTTATACAGGAAATCAGCCCCAGCATTTT.

This clone was picked up a small number of times. The chain combines TRBV18 with TRBJ2-3; 8 nucleotides agree with TRBD1. This CDR3 has 15 residues. Germline V gene sequence: CDR1 KGHSH, CDR2 LQKENI. With 3 bases clipped from V and 2 bases from J, the junction kept 4 bases outside the gene matches. CDR3 region: CASSPPGQATDTQYF. As DNA, the CDR3 is TGTGCCAGCTCACCTCCGGGACAGGCCACAGATACGCAGTATTTT.

This chain links TRBV7-9 with TRBJ2-2; D not certain. The V end lost 3 bases, the J end lost 7 bases, and 3 bases lay between the germline ends. The CDR3 spans 11 residues. The germline V gene encodes CDR1 SEHNR and CDR2 FQNEAQ (reference sequence). Here the CDR3 reads CASSLSGELFF. Written as DNA, the CDR3 is TGTGCCAGCAGCTTGAGCGGGGAGCTGTTTTTT.

The chain joins TRBV5-1 to TRBJ2-6; 9 positions match TRBD1. This CDR3 region has 19 residues. Germline loops: CDR1 SGHRS, CDR2 YFSETQ. The trim removed 4 bases at V and 0 bases at J, leaving 11 bases unmatched. CDR3 amino acids: CASSPLPGQGGSGANVLTF. CDR3 nucleotide sequence: TGCGCCAGCAGCCCATTACCGGGACAGGGTGGCTCTGGGGCCAACGTCCTGACTTTC.

The rearrangement joins TRBV5-1 to TRBJ1-4, with a possible D match to TRBD1 (6 bases). The V end was cut by 0 bases, the J end by 4 bases, with 16 bases between. CDR1 and CDR2 (germline): SGHRS, YFSETQ. This CDR3 has 17 residues. In DNA form, the CDR3 reads TGCGCCAGCAGCTTGGACAGGGCCGCCCCACTTAATGAAAAACTGTTTTTT. Its protein product is CASSLDRAAPLNEKLFF.

As DNA, the CDR3 is TGTGCCAGCAGTCGCGCAGGGGGGCTCTCCTACGAGCAGTACTTC. It yields the protein CASSRAGGLSYEQYF. The V call is TRBV6-5, the J call TRBJ2-7; D possibly corresponds to TRBD1 (7 bases). With 5 bases removed from V and 0 bases from J, the gap between germline ends came to 14 bases. This CDR3 comprises 15 residues. The V gene's germline CDR1 is MNHEY and CDR2 SVGAGI.

This chain uses TRBV7-2 with TRBJ2-3, with D maybe TRBD2 (6 bases). The CDR3 loop spans 16 amino acids. V was pared by 4 bases and J by 7 bases, with 21 bases between. The germline V gene has CDR1 SGHTA and CDR2 FQGNSA. The chain's CDR3 is CASSSLRGSGWYTQYF. CDR3 in DNA: TGTGCCAGCAGCTCCCTCCGGGGGTCAGGGTGGTATACGCAGTATTTT.

In nucleotides, the CDR3 is TGTGCCAGCAGCCATAGCAGAGGGTACAATGAGCAGTTCTTC. It yields the protein CASSHSRGYNEQFF. The genes are TRBV3-1 (or the pseudogene TRBV3-2) and TRBJ2-1, with TRBD2 as a possible D gene (5 bases). The CDR3 loop spans 14 amino acids. CDR1 is LGHDT and CDR2 is YNNKEL in the germline V gene (reference sequence). Trimming left V 3 bases short and J 4 bases short, with 10 bases between.

V is TRBV27 and J is TRBJ2-1; a possible D gene is TRBD1 (6 bases). In germline, CDR1 is MNHEY, CDR2 SMNVEV (reference sequence). With 2 bases removed from V and 9 bases from J, the gap between germline ends came to 11 bases. There are 13 residues in the CDR3. The CDR3 loop is CASSLAIRGEQFF. The CDR3 DNA sequence: TGTGCCAGCAGTTTAGCAATCAGGGGTGAGCAGTTCTTC.

This chain links TRBV7-3 with TRBJ2-7; 9 bases are shared with TRBD2. Germline values: CDR1 SGHTA, CDR2 FQGTGA. V lost 5 bases and J lost 4; bases outside the gene matches: 9. The CDR3 contains 15 residues. The CDR3 coding sequence is TGTGCCAGCAGCATCGCGGGGGGGCCGGGATACGAGCAGTACTTC. Protein sequence: CASSIAGGPGYEQYF.

V and J are TRBV1 and TRBJ2-3; the table's D call, TRBD2, has no DNA check behind it. TRBV1 is termed a pseudogene. This CDR3 is built from 19 residues. The CDR3 nucleotides read TGCACCAGCAGCCAAGATCGCGCTAGCGGGGGGGCCAGCCCAGATACGCAGTATTTT. Protein: CTSSQDRASGGASPDTQYF.